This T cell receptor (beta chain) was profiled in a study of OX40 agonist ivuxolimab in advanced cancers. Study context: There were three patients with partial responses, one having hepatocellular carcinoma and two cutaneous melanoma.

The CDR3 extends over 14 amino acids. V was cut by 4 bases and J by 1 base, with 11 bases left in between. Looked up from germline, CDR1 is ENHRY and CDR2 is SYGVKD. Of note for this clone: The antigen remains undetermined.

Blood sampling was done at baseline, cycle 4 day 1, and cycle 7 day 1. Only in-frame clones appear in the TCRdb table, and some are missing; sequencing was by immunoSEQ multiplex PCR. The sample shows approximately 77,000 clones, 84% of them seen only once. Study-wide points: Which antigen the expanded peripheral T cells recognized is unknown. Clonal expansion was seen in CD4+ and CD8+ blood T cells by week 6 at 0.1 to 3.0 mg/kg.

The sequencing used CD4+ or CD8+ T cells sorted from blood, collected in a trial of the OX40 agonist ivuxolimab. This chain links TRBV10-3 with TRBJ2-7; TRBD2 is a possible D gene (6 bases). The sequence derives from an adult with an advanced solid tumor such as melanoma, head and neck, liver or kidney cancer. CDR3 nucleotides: TGTGCCATCAGTGGCGGGGATGGTTCCTACGAGCAGTACTTC. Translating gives CAISGGDGSYEQYF.